This passage covers 29 T cell receptor beta chains from one sample sequenced in a study of cytomegalovirus exposure and HLA in healthy donors. Sequencing was performed with immunoSEQ multiplex PCR; in TCRdb, only in-frame clones are kept and a portion is missing. The table includes 140,000 to 150,000 clones, roughly 87% detected once. Sequenced sample: PBMCs. The receptors stem from a man younger than 30 in good health and CMV-seropositive.

The CDR3 protein is CASSFKFGGLRNTEAFF. The CDR3 nucleotides are TGTGCCAGCAGTTTTAAGTTCGGGGGTTTGAGGAACACTGAAGCTTTCTTT. The V call is TRBV27, the J call TRBJ1-1, with a possible D match to TRBD1 (5 bases). V was clipped by 3 bases and J by 1 base, with 18 bases between them. Looked up from germline, CDR1 is MNHEY and CDR2 is SMNVEV (reference sequence). The length of the CDR3 is 17 residues.

With respect to this clone: Other DNA sequences in this sample translate to the same CDR3. The chain couples TRBV5-1 to TRBJ2-3; a weak D match, TRBD2 (5 bases). V was cut by 0 bases and J by 1 base, with 6 bases left in between. Germline V lookup: CDR1 SGHRS, CDR2 YFSETQ. The CDR3 has 14 amino acids. In DNA, the CDR3 is TGCGCCAGCAGCTTGGCCGGGGGCACAGATACGCAGTATTTT. This translates into CASSLAGGTDTQYF.

This clone has a single count. The rearrangement joins TRBV11-3 to TRBJ2-5; TRBD2 matches 11 bases. The germline V gene encodes CDR1 SGHNT and CDR2 YENEEA. V lost 0 bases, J lost 5 bases, and 5 bases stayed unmatched. CDR3 length: 16 residues. CDR3 in amino acids: CASSLETSGAVETQYF. DNA of the CDR3: TGTGCCAGCAGCTTAGAGACTAGCGGGGCGGTCGAGACCCAGTACTTC.

The J gene is TRBJ1-6, the V gene TRBV27; TRBD1 agrees at 8 bases. CDR1 and CDR2 (germline): MNHEY, SMNVEV (reference sequence). The CDR3 consists of 13 residues. The V segment lost 7 bases and the J segment 10 bases; nucleotides outside the gene matches: 6. CDR3 loop: CASTDRGNSPLHF. In DNA, the CDR3 is TGTGCCAGCACCGACAGGGGAAACTCACCCCTCCACTTT.

V and J are TRBV18 and TRBJ2-2, with 9 nucleotides matching TRBD1. CDR1 KGHSH and CDR2 LQKENI come from the germline V gene. The V segment lost 3 bases and the J segment 1 base; nucleotides outside the gene matches: 0. The CDR3 extends over 15 amino acids. The chain's CDR3 is CASSPGQGNTGELFF. The CDR3 DNA is TGTGCCAGCTCACCGGGACAGGGGAACACCGGGGAGCTGTTTTTT.

This chain joins TRBV6-5 and TRBJ1-5; 7 bases line up with TRBD1. Germline trimming cut 8 bases from V and 0 bases from J; bases unmatched to any gene: 4. The germline V gene has CDR1 MNHEY and CDR2 SVGAGI. The CDR3 is made up of 14 amino acids. The CDR3 reads CASSTGSSNQPQHF. In DNA form, the CDR3 reads TGTGCCAGCTCGACAGGGAGTAGCAATCAGCCCCAGCATTTT.

This chain joins TRBV10-3 and TRBJ1-2, with 7 bases matching TRBD1. The CDR3 runs to 17 residues. V trimming: 4 bases; J trimming: 5 bases; junction bases outside the gene matches: 16. Germline CDR1 is ENHRY and CDR2 is SYGVKD. CDR3 in DNA: TGTGCCATCAGTGCTAGACAGGGAGAGGACGTTCGTTATGGCTACACCTTC. Translation: CAISARQGEDVRYGYTF.

The chain carries TRBV15 and TRBJ2-1; possibly TRBD2 for D (6 bases). CDR1 and CDR2 (germline): LNHNV, YYDKDF (reference sequence). V lost 9 bases to trimming and J lost 6 bases, with 18 bases between them. The CDR3 sequence is 14 residues long. In DNA, the CDR3 is TGTGCCACTACCGCACAAGGAGGGGCCAATGAGCAGTTCTTC. This sequence encodes CATTAQGGANEQFF.

The gene calls are TRBV6-1 and TRBJ1-2; D perhaps matches TRBD1 (6 bases). Germline CDR1 is MNHNS and CDR2 is SASEGT. Trimming shortened V by 6 bases and J by 12 bases, and 14 bases separated the two germline ends. The CDR3 extends over 11 amino acids. The DNA of the CDR3 is TGTGCCAGCAGGATGGGGGCGTGGAACACCTTC. Translation gives CASRMGAWNTF.

The V and J genes are TRBV30 and TRBJ2-2, with 8 bases that match TRBD2. Germline lookup yields CDR1 GTSNPN and CDR2 SVGIG (reference sequence). J lost 4 bases, V lost 2 bases, and 6 bases had no gene match. This CDR3 region has 15 residues. The CDR3 spells CAWSIRLASTGELFF. CDR3 DNA: TGTGCCTGGAGTATCCGACTAGCGTCCACCGGGGAGCTGTTTTTT.

The V gene is TRBV19, the J gene TRBJ1-6; TRBD1 agrees at 9 bases. Germline assignment: CDR1 LNHDA and CDR2 SQIVND (reference sequence). Losses at the gene ends were 7 bases for V and 10 bases for J; bases not matched to a gene: 11. The CDR3 consists of 15 residues. The CDR3 reads CASTSRDREGSPLHF. The CDR3 region has the DNA TGTGCCAGTACCTCCCGGGACAGGGAAGGCTCACCCCTCCACTTT. Full variable domain (rest looked up from reference TRBV19 and TRBJ1-6): DGGITQSPKYLFRKEGQNVTLSCEQNLNHDAMYWYRQDPGQGLRLIYYSQIVNDFQKGDIAEGYSVSREKKESFPLTVTSAQKNPTAFYLCASTSRDREGSPLHFGNGTRLTVT.

The chain recombines TRBV5-6 with TRBJ2-2, with 7 nucleotides matching TRBD2. Germline V gene lookup returns CDR1 SGHDT and CDR2 YYEEEE. V dropped 4 bases and J dropped 1; count of bases not matched to a gene: 7. The CDR3 loop spans 16 amino acids. The CDR3 DNA reads as TGTGCCAGCAGCAACGGGAGGCAGGGGAACACCGGGGAGCTGTTTTTT. Translated, it gives CASSNGRQGNTGELFF.

The chain recombines TRBV19 with TRBJ1-4; D is uncertain. The germline V gene encodes CDR1 LNHDA and CDR2 SQIVND (reference sequence). The CDR3 totals 14 residues. V lost 4 bases and J lost 6, with 12 bases in between. CDR3 amino acids: CASSNNLEHEKLFF. The CDR3 bases are TGTGCCAGTAGTAATAACCTTGAGCATGAAAAACTGTTTTTT.

V and J are TRBV27 and TRBJ1-5; D uncertain. This CDR3 spans 14 amino acids. Germline V lookup: CDR1 MNHEY, CDR2 SMNVEV (reference sequence). The V end was cut by 2 bases, the J end by 7 bases, with 12 bases between. This CDR3 reads CASSLGGMVQPQHF. CDR3 DNA: TGTGCCAGCAGTTTAGGAGGGATGGTGCAGCCCCAGCATTTT.

This clone was observed a few times. The chain employs TRBV4-2 and TRBJ1-1, with a weak D call TRBD1 (5 bases). CDR1 is LGHNA and CDR2 is YNFKEQ in the germline V gene. The germline V and J ends were trimmed by 5 bases and 3 bases, with 10 bases remaining between them. The CDR3 spans 13 residues. CDR3 residues: CASSDSFYTEAFF. Here the CDR3 DNA reads TGTGCCAGCAGCGACAGTTTCTACACTGAAGCTTTCTTT.

This clone was observed once. The gene calls are TRBV9 and TRBJ2-5; 8 bases line up with TRBD1. CDR3 length equals 16 residues. V gave up 0 bases and J gave up 4 bases; unmatched junction bases: 8. Germline CDR1 SGDLS, CDR2 YYNGEE. CDR3 sequence: CASSVEGRGQPETQYF. The CDR3 coding sequence is TGTGCCAGCAGCGTAGAGGGCAGGGGGCAGCCAGAGACCCAGTACTTC.

The rearrangement uses TRBV7-9 and TRBJ1-2; D remains ambiguous. The CDR3 length is 11 residues. The V and J ends lost 4 bases and 4 bases respectively, with 4 bases between them. Germline V gene sequence: CDR1 SEHNR, CDR2 FQNEAQ (reference sequence). The CDR3 here is CASSSFYGYTF. In DNA form, the CDR3 reads TGTGCCAGCAGCTCCTTCTATGGCTACACCTTC. The variable domain in full, with the rest retrieved from reference TRBV7-9 and TRBJ1-2, is DTGVSQNPRHKITKRGQNVTFRCDPISEHNRLYWYRQTLGQGPEFLTYFQNEAQLEKSRLLSDRFSAERPKGSFSTLEIQRTEQGDSAMYLCASSSFYGYTFGSGTRLTVV.

The chain is built from TRBV28 and TRBJ2-2; 7 bases line up with TRBD1. The CDR3 is made up of 16 amino acids. Germline V gives CDR1 MDHEN, CDR2 SYDVKM. V gave up 5 bases and J gave up 5 bases; unmatched junction bases: 11. CDR3 DNA sequence: TGTGCCAGCAGTCCAAGACAGGGTAGAGGAACCGGGGAGCTGTTTTTT. Translation: CASSPRQGRGTGELFF. The entire variable domain, with the rest obtained from reference TRBV28 and TRBJ2-2, is as follows: DVKVTQSSRYLVKRTGEKVFLECVQDMDHENMFWYRQDPGLGLRLIYFSYDVKMKEKGDIPEGYSVSREKKERFSLILESASTNQTSMYLCASSPRQGRGTGELFFGEGSRLTVL.

This clone has a single count. This chain uses TRBV7-9 with TRBJ1-4, with D possibly being TRBD1 (5 bases). The CDR3 covers 14 residues. Germline V gene data show CDR1 as SEHNR and CDR2 as FQNEAQ (reference sequence). The V end lost 4 bases, the J end lost 7 bases, and 13 bases lay between the germline ends. Here the CDR3 reads CASSSAGVGEKLFF. CDR3 nucleotides: TGTGCCAGCAGCTCGGCGGGGGTAGGTGAAAAACTGTTTTTT. Full variable domain (missing parts from reference TRBV7-9 and TRBJ1-4): DTGVSQNPRHKITKRGQNVTFRCDPISEHNRLYWYRQTLGQGPEFLTYFQNEAQLEKSRLLSDRFSAERPKGSFSTLEIQRTEQGDSAMYLCASSSAGVGEKLFFGSGTQLSVL.

This chain connects TRBV5-6 to TRBJ1-2; perhaps TRBD1 as D (6 bases). The CDR3 length is 12 residues. CDR1 is SGHDT and CDR2 is YYEEEE in the germline V gene. Trimming pared 4 bases from V and 4 bases from J, leaving 8 bases between. CDR3 sequence: CASSQQGYGYTF. The CDR3 DNA is TGTGCCAGCAGCCAACAGGGCTATGGCTACACCTTC.

The chain has TRBV30 and TRBJ2-5; weak D call: TRBD1 (6 bases). With 4 bases removed from V and 5 bases from J, the gap between germline ends came to 14 bases. The CDR3 loop spans 13 amino acids. CDR1 and CDR2 (germline): GTSNPN, SVGIG (reference sequence). CDR3 sequence: CAWNQGLGETQYF. CDR3 nucleotide sequence: TGTGCCTGGAATCAGGGGTTAGGGGAGACCCAGTACTTC.

The CDR3 reads CATSRTPSLEGQFF. DNA of the CDR3: TGTGCCACCAGCAGGACCCCGTCCCTTGAGGGGCAGTTCTTC. V and J are TRBV15 and TRBJ2-1; TRBD2 might be the D (5 bases). There are 14 residues in the CDR3. Trimming left V 3 bases short and J 12 bases short, with 18 bases between. The germline V gene has CDR1 LNHNV and CDR2 YYDKDF (reference sequence).

This chain links TRBV4-1 with TRBJ1-1; D is possibly TRBD1 (5 bases). The length of the CDR3 is 17 residues. Germline V gene data show CDR1 as MGHRA and CDR2 as YSYEKL. The germline V and J ends were trimmed by 1 base and 0 bases, with 15 bases remaining between them. CDR3 nucleotides: TGCGCCAGCAGCCAAGGAAGGGGAAAAGATCTGAACACTGAAGCTTTCTTT. It codes for CASSQGRGKDLNTEAFF.

On this clone: Other DNA sequences from this sample encode an identical CDR3 as well. The chain joins TRBV27 to TRBJ1-2; tentative D call: TRBD1 (5 bases). Germline V CDR1 and CDR2: MNHEY, SMNVEV (reference sequence). V gave up 4 bases and J gave up 5 bases, with 5 bases separating them. The CDR3 has 11 amino acids. The CDR3 sequence: CASSSGYGYTF. The DNA for the CDR3 is TGTGCCAGCAGTTCAGGGTATGGCTACACCTTC.

This sequence joins TRBV29-1 and TRBJ2-3; 10 positions agree with TRBD2. With V trimmed by 0 bases and J by 4 bases, 7 bases remained unmatched. This CDR3 comprises 16 residues. CDR1 and CDR2 (germline): SQVTM, ANQGSEA. The CDR3: CSVEDLLAGLSDTQYF. The CDR3 DNA sequence: TGCAGCGTTGAAGATCTACTAGCGGGACTCTCAGATACGCAGTATTTT.

This chain links TRBV19 with TRBJ2-7, with D possibly being TRBD2 (5 bases). The germline V gene encodes CDR1 LNHDA and CDR2 SQIVND (reference sequence). Trimming removed 1 base from V and 1 base from J, with 8 bases in between. The CDR3 runs to 14 residues. Here the CDR3 reads CASSIATGSYEQYF. Written as DNA, the CDR3 is TGTGCCAGTAGTATAGCGACGGGATCCTACGAGCAGTACTTC.

The chain couples TRBV10-3 to TRBJ1-2; a weak D match, TRBD1 (6 bases). Germline lookup yields CDR1 ENHRY and CDR2 SYGVKD. The V gene lost 0 bases and the J gene lost 6 bases, with 17 bases spanning the gap. The CDR3 has 16 amino acids. CDR3 DNA: TGTGCCATCAGTGAGTCGAAGAGCGCAGGGGAAGATGGCTACACCTTC. Its protein product is CAISESKSAGEDGYTF.

This chain uses TRBV9 with TRBJ1-1, with D unclear. The CDR3 spans 14 residues. V was shortened by 1 base and J by 6 bases, with 13 bases between the two germline ends. Germline V gene sequence: CDR1 SGDLS, CDR2 YYNGEE. CDR3 DNA: TGTGCCAGCAGCGTACGGACTTCTATGGCTGAAGCTTTCTTT. Encoded protein: CASSVRTSMAEAFF.

This chain connects TRBV6-5 to TRBJ2-1, with D possibly TRBD2 on 6 matching bases. Per the germline V gene, CDR1 is MNHEY and CDR2 is SVGAGI. V was pared by 2 bases and J by 6 bases, with 14 bases between. CDR3 length equals 15 residues. The CDR3 sequence is CASSYRQSGSNEQFF. The DNA for the CDR3 is TGTGCCAGCAGTTACCGACAGAGCGGGTCCAATGAGCAGTTCTTC.